Listed below are T cell receptor beta chains from one sample, sequenced in a study of T cells in localized non-small cell lung cancer. Profiled with immunoSEQ multiplex PCR; TCRdb holds only in-frame clones, not every one. The sample yields some 49,000 clones, 81% seen once. The input for sequencing was peripheral blood mononuclear cells, taken before any cancer treatment. These receptors originate from a man between 40 and 75 years old with stage III lung adenocarcinoma. CDR3s include the opening cysteine and the closing phenylalanine or tryptophan. The D gene is left open where the match is weak. Only some rows state a clone size, as once, few, many or a class for expanded clones.

size	length	D	V	J	CDR3	DNA
-	17	-	TRBV9	TRBJ2-5	CASSVATIGAGGETQYF	TGTGCCAGCAGCGTAGCCACCATCGGGGCCGGGGGAGAGACCCAGTACTTC
once	17	TRBD2	TRBV10-1	TRBJ2-1	CASSPTSGGIIYNEQFF	TGCGCCAGCAGCCCGACTAGCGGGGGGATAATTTACAATGAGCAGTTCTTC
-	14	-	TRBV2	TRBJ2-2	CASRGAGMTGELFF	TGTGCCAGCAGGGGGGCAGGAATGACCGGGGAGCTGTTTTTT
-	15	-	TRBV10-3	TRBJ1-3	CATQASGPSGNTIYF	TGTGCCACTCAGGCGTCCGGTCCCTCTGGAAACACCATATATTTT
-	13	-	TRBV6-1	TRBJ2-3	CASTDYPTDTQYF	TGTGCCAGCACCGACTATCCCACAGATACGCAGTATTTT
-	14	TRBD1	TRBV5-6	TRBJ1-2	CASTRTGLDYGYTF	TGTGCCAGCACCCGGACAGGGCTCGACTATGGCTACACCTTC
-	17	-	TRBV15	TRBJ1-6	CATSRDLSRGANSPLHF	TGTGCCACCAGCAGAGATTTGTCGAGGGGGGCCAATTCACCCCTCCACTTT
-	14	-	TRBV19	TRBJ2-3	CASSQGSTTDTQYF	TGTGCCAGTTCTCAGGGGAGTACAACAGATACGCAGTATTTT
-	16	-	TRBV19	TRBJ2-1	CASRRGNLLAYNEQFF	TGTGCCAGTAGACGGGGGAACCTTCTTGCCTACAATGAGCAGTTCTTC
-	15	-	TRBV5-1	TRBJ2-3	CASSSSSIYTDTQYF	TGCGCCAGCAGCTCCTCTTCCATTTACACAGATACGCAGTATTTT
-	13	TRBD1	TRBV7-6	TRBJ1-2	CASARTGNYGYTF	TGTGCCAGCGCTAGGACAGGGAACTATGGCTACACCTTC
-	17	TRBD1	TRBV27	TRBJ2-2	CASSLYNRGPNTGELFF	TGTGCCAGCAGTTTATACAACAGGGGACCAAACACCGGGGAGCTGTTTTTT
once	14	TRBD2	TRBV30	TRBJ2-7	CASSPSGGLYEQYF	TGTGCCAGCAGCCCTAGCGGGGGGCTCTACGAGCAGTACTTC
-	11	-	TRBV6-6	TRBJ2-7	CASRDSKEQYF	TGTGCCAGCAGGGATTCGAAAGAGCAGTACTTC
-	11	-	TRBV6-5	TRBJ2-7	CASSHSYEQYF	TGTGCCAGCAGTCACTCCTACGAGCAGTACTTC
-	16	TRBD1	TRBV19	TRBJ1-5	CASSIMTGAINQPQHF	TGTGCCAGTAGTATAATGACAGGGGCAATCAATCAGCCCCAGCATTTT
few	15	TRBD1	TRBV10-3	TRBJ1-1	CAISGTGGKGTEAFF	TGTGCCATCAGTGGAACAGGGGGCAAGGGCACTGAAGCTTTCTTT
-	16	-	TRBV5-1	TRBJ2-2	CASSLEQGRDTGELFF	TGCGCCAGCAGCTTGGAGCAGGGCAGGGACACCGGGGAGCTGTTTTTT
-	16	TRBD2	TRBV9	TRBJ2-2	CASSPSGGMSAGELFF	TGTGCCAGCAGCCCTAGCGGGGGGATGTCAGCCGGGGAGCTGTTTTTT
-	17	TRBD2	TRBV19	TRBJ2-1	CASSIMGSGGTYNEQFF	TGTGCCAGTAGTATTATGGGGAGCGGGGGCACCTACAATGAGCAGTTCTTC
-	15	TRBD2	TRBV2	TRBJ2-3	CASSLLAGGADTQYF	TGTGCCAGCAGCCTACTAGCGGGGGGAGCAGATACGCAGTATTTT
-	15	TRBD2	TRBV4-2	TRBJ2-7	CASSQVAGGAYEQYF	TGTGCCAGCAGCCAAGTCGCCGGGGGGGCCTACGAGCAGTACTTC
-	13	TRBD2	TRBV6-4	TRBJ2-3	CASSDEPGLAVHF	TGTGCCAGCAGTGACGAACCGGGACTAGCAGTTCATTTT
few	14	TRBD1	TRBV5-1	TRBJ1-1	CASSYSGGPTEAFF	TGCGCCAGCAGCTACTCAGGGGGCCCCACTGAAGCTTTCTTT
few	12	-	TRBV5-1	TRBJ2-1	CASSLVYNEQFF	TGCGCCAGCAGCTTGGTGTACAATGAGCAGTTCTTC
-	15	-	TRBV7-2	TRBJ1-5	CASSLNGLLGQPQHF	TGTGCCAGCAGCTTAAATGGGCTTTTGGGTCAGCCCCAGCATTTT
-	14	TRBD1	TRBV6-4	TRBJ1-2	CASSAGTGGEGYTF	TGTGCCAGCAGTGCCGGGACAGGGGGCGAAGGCTACACCTTC
-	15	-	TRBV6-6	TRBJ2-7	CASSNARGATYEQYF	TGTGCCAGCAGTAACGCCCGGGGGGCTACCTACGAGCAGTACTTC
once	12	-	TRBV9	TRBJ2-3	CASSVVSDTQYF	TGTGCCAGCAGCGTAGTTTCAGATACGCAGTATTTT
-	16	-	TRBV4-1	TRBJ2-3	CASSLPVIPATDTQYF	TGCGCCAGCAGCCTCCCGGTGATCCCGGCGACAGATACGCAGTATTTT
-	15	-	TRBV18	TRBJ2-6	CASSPVHAGANVLTF	TGTGCCAGCTCACCAGTCCATGCCGGGGCCAACGTCCTGACTTTC
few	11	-	TRBV10-3	TRBJ2-1	CAISYGNEQFF	TGTGCCATCAGTTATGGTAATGAGCAGTTCTTC
-	18	TRBD1	TRBV4-1	TRBJ2-2	CASSQELGQGRMAGELFF	TGCGCCAGCAGCCAAGAACTCGGACAGGGAAGGATGGCCGGGGAGCTGTTTTTT
-	18	TRBD1	TRBV6-1	TRBJ1-4	CASSEGTGFSSTNEKLFF	TGTGCCAGCAGTGAAGGGACAGGGTTTTCTTCAACTAATGAAAAACTGTTTTTT
-	14	-	TRBV18	TRBJ1-1	CASSPGGLRAEAFF	TGTGCCAGCTCGCCGGGAGGCCTGCGGGCTGAAGCTTTCTTT
-	16	-	TRBV13	TRBJ2-5	CASSLVAASEQETQYF	TGTGCCAGCAGCTTAGTGGCCGCTAGCGAGCAAGAGACCCAGTACTTC